Each of the 10 T cell receptor beta chains below was sequenced from the same sample in a study of blood T cell repertoires in COVID-19. Method: immunoSEQ multiplex PCR; TCRdb's copy keeps in-frame clones and lacks some. The sample lists approximately 70,000 clones, 72% occurring once. Material: PBMCs or T cells enriched from blood (not recorded which). All receptors come from an older woman who had been exposed to COVID-19.

In its sample, this clone was seen once. This chain uses TRBV11-2 with TRBJ1-1; TRBD1 might be the D (6 bases). V lost 5 bases and J 10 bases, leaving 17 bases between the germline ends. This CDR3 spans 13 amino acids. Germline V lookup: CDR1 SGHAT, CDR2 FQNNGV. CDR3 sequence reads: CASSPQGTRGAFF. The CDR3 coding sequence is TGTGCCAGCAGCCCTCAGGGGACCCGAGGAGCTTTCTTT.

This clone has only a few counts. The V gene is TRBV5-1, the J gene TRBJ2-3; perhaps TRBD2 as D (5 bases). Trimming left V 0 bases short and J 5 bases short, with 13 bases between. This CDR3 spans 15 amino acids. The V gene's germline CDR1 is SGHRS and CDR2 YFSETQ. CDR3 nucleotides: TGCGCCAGCAGCTTGGCCAGGACTCAAATAGATACGCAGTATTTT. Its translation is CASSLARTQIDTQYF.

This chain uses TRBV5-1 with TRBJ1-1; weak D call: TRBD1 (6 bases). There are 12 residues in the CDR3. Germline V gene sequence: CDR1 SGHRS, CDR2 YFSETQ. V lost 0 bases and J 7 bases, leaving 7 bases between the germline ends. This CDR3 is CASSLEGGEAFF. Written as DNA, the CDR3 is TGCGCCAGCAGCTTGGAAGGGGGTGAAGCTTTCTTT.

V usage is TRBV5-1 and J usage is TRBJ1-2; the match to TRBD1 covers 7 bases. The trim removed 0 bases at V and 4 bases at J, leaving 3 bases unmatched. CDR1 is SGHRS, CDR2 YFSETQ, per germline. This CDR3 contains 14 residues. The CDR3 loop is CASSLAWDSYGYTF. CDR3 DNA sequence: TGCGCCAGCAGCTTGGCTTGGGACAGCTATGGCTACACCTTC.

The chain carries TRBV27 and TRBJ2-7; TRBD2 might be the D (6 bases). The CDR3 is 16 residues long. Germline CDR1 reads MNHEY; CDR2 reads SMNVEV (reference sequence). V lost 5 bases, J lost 5 bases, and 22 bases lay in between. The DNA for the CDR3 is TGTGCCAGCAGTAGGGGCGGGACGTCGTTTTTGAACGAGCAGTACTTC. Amino acids: CASSRGGTSFLNEQYF.

On this clone: The same CDR3 can be traced to other DNA sequences in this sample. V is TRBV5-1 and J is TRBJ2-1; TRBD2 is a possible D gene (7 bases). The CDR3 covers 15 residues. Deletions cut 0 bases from V and 4 bases from J, with 11 bases between. Germline-derived CDR1 and CDR2 are SGHRS and YFSETQ. CDR3 nucleotide sequence: TGCGCCAGCAGCTTGGCCGGGGGGCAGTACAATGAGCAGTTCTTC. Amino acid sequence: CASSLAGGQYNEQFF.

This clone has just a few counts. The chain has TRBV18 and TRBJ1-1; D is perhaps TRBD1 (5 bases). Germline CDR1 is KGHSH and CDR2 is LQKENI. Trimming left V 3 bases short and J 3 bases short, with 14 bases between. CDR3 size: 15 residues. CDR3 region: CASSPGTSGDTEAFF. For the CDR3, the DNA is TGTGCCAGCTCACCTGGGACCTCGGGGGACACTGAAGCTTTCTTT.

The chain employs TRBV12-3 or TRBV12-4 and TRBJ2-2; D remains unclear. CDR3 length equals 11 residues. The V and J ends lost 9 bases and 6 bases respectively, with 8 bases between them. The CDR3 is CASSQAGELFF. CDR3 coding DNA: TGTGCCAGTTCGCAGGCCGGGGAGCTGTTTTTT.

The V call is TRBV14, the J call TRBJ2-5, with a possible D match to TRBD2 (6 bases). Per germline, CDR1 SGHDN and CDR2 FVKESK. Trimming shortened V by 5 bases and J by 2 bases, and 18 bases separated the two germline ends. This CDR3 spans 16 amino acids. The CDR3 spells CASSSLSGSKQETQYF. CDR3 in DNA: TGTGCCAGCAGCTCACTATCCGGGAGTAAACAAGAGACCCAGTACTTC.

Remarks on this clone: Its ends do not fully match the called genes, so a read error is possible. Other DNA sequences in the sample encode the same CDR3. CDR3 in amino acids: CAPRFGGGHHLHF. As DNA, the CDR3 is TGCGCCCCCCGCTTCGGGGGGGGGCACCACCTCCACTTT. This chain uses TRBV13 with TRBJ1-6, with a possible D match to TRBD1 (6 bases). This CDR3 has 13 amino acids. Per germline, CDR1 PRHDT and CDR2 FYEKMQ (reference sequence).